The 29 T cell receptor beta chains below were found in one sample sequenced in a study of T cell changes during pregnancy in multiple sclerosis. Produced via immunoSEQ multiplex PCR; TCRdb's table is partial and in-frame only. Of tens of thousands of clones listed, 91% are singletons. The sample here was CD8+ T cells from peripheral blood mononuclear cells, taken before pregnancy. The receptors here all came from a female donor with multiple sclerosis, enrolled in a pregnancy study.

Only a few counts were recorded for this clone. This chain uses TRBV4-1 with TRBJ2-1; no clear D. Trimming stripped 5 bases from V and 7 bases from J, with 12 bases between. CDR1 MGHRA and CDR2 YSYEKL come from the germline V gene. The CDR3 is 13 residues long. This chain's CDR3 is CASSISPENEQFF. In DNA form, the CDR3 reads TGCGCCAGCAGCATCAGTCCGGAGAATGAGCAGTTCTTC.

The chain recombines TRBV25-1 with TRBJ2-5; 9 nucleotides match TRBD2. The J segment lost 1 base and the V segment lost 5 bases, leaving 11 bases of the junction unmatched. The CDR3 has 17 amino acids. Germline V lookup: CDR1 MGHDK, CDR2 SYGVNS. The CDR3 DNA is TGTGCCAGCAGTTTATTAGCTAGCGGGGAGGCCCAAGAGACCCAGTACTTC. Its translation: CASSLLASGEAQETQYF. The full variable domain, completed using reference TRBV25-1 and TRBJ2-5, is EADIYQTPRYLVIGTGKKITLECSQTMGHDKMYWYQQDPGMELHLIHYSYGVNSTEKGDLSSESTVSRIRTEHFPLTLESARPSHTSQYLCASSLLASGEAQETQYFGPGTRLLVL.

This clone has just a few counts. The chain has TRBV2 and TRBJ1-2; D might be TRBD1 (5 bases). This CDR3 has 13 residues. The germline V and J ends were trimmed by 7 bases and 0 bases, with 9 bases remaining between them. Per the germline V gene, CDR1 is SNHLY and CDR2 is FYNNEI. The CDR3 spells CASIQGANYGYTF. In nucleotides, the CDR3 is TGTGCCAGCATCCAAGGGGCTAACTATGGCTACACCTTC.

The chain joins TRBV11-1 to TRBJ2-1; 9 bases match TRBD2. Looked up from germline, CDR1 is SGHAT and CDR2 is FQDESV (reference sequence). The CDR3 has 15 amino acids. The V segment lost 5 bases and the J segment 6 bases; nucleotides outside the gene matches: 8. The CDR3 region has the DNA TGTGCCAGCAGCAACCCGGTGGGACTAGCCAATGAGCAGTTCTTC. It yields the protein CASSNPVGLANEQFF.

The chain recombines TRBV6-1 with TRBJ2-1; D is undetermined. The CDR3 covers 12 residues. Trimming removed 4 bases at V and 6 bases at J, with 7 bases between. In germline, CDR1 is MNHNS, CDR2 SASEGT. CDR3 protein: CASSVVGNEQFF. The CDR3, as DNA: TGTGCCAGCAGTGTAGTCGGCAATGAGCAGTTCTTC.

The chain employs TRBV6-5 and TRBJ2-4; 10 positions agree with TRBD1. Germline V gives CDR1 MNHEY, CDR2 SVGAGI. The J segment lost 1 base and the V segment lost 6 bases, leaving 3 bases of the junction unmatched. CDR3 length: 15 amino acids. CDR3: CASSTGQGAKNIQYF. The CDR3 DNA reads TGTGCCAGCAGCACGGGACAGGGGGCCAAAAACATTCAGTACTTC.

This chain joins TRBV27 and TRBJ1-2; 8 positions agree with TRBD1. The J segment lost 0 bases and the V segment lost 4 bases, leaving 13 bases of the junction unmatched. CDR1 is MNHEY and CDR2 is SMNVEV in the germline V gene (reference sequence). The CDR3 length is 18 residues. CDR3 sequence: CASSSSWDRRYSNYGYTF. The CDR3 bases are TGTGCCAGCAGTTCCTCTTGGGACAGGAGATATTCTAACTATGGCTACACCTTC.

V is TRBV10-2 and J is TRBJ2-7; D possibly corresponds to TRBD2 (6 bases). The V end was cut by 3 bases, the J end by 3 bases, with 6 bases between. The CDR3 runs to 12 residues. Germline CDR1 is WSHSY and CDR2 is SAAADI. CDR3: CASSDGSYEQYF. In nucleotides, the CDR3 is TGCGCCAGCAGTGACGGGAGCTACGAGCAGTACTTC.

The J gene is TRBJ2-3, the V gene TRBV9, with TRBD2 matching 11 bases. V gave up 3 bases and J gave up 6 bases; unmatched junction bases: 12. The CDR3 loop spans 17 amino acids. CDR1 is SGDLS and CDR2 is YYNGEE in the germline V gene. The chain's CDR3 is CASSGYISGGAWDTQYF. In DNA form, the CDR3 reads TGTGCCAGCAGCGGATACATTAGCGGGGGGGCATGGGATACGCAGTATTTT.

CDR3 sequence reads: CASSLWDRPNSYEQYF. As DNA, the CDR3 is TGTGCCAGCAGCCTATGGGACAGGCCGAACTCCTACGAGCAGTACTTC. The chain couples TRBV13 to TRBJ2-7; 8 bases fit TRBD1. The CDR3 contains 16 residues. V lost 5 bases, J lost 0 bases, and 9 bases stayed unmatched. Per germline, CDR1 PRHDT and CDR2 FYEKMQ (reference sequence).

CDR3 amino acids: CASSAGASGMLAKNIQYF. CDR3 coding DNA: TGTGCCAGCAGCGCTGGGGCTAGCGGGATGCTAGCCAAAAACATTCAGTACTTC. V usage is TRBV28 and J usage is TRBJ2-4, with TRBD2 identical over 9 bases. CDR3 length: 18 amino acids. Looked up from germline, CDR1 is MDHEN and CDR2 is SYDVKM. The V gene end was trimmed by 6 bases and the J gene end by 0 bases; junction bases not matched to a gene: 12.

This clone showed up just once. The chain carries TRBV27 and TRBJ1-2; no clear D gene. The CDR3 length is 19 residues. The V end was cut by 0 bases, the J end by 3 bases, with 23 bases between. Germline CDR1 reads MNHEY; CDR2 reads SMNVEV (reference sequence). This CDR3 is CASSLSSIRELNSDYGYTF. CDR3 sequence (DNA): TGTGCCAGCAGTTTATCATCTATCCGGGAGCTAAACTCTGACTATGGCTACACCTTC.

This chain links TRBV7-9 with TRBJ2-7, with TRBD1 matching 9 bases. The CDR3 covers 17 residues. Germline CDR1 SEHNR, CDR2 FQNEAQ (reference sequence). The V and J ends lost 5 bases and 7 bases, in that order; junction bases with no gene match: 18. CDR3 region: CASSPLSGTGFSGEQYF. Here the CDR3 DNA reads TGTGCCAGCAGCCCACTCTCCGGGACAGGGTTTTCTGGTGAGCAGTACTTC.

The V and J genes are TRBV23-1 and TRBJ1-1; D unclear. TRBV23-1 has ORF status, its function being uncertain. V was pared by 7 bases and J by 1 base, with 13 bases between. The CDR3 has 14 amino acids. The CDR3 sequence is CASTLVKKNTEAFF. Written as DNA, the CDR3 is TGCGCCAGCACCTTAGTGAAGAAGAACACTGAAGCTTTCTTT.

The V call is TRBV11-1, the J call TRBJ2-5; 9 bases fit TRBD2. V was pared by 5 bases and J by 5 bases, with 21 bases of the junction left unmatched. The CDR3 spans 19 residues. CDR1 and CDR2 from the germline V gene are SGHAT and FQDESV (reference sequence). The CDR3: CASSNRPGTSPGPRETQYF. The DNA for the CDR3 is TGTGCCAGCAGCAACCGTCCCGGGACTAGCCCGGGGCCCAGGGAGACCCAGTACTTC. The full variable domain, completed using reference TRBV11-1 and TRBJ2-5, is EAEVAQSPRYKITEKSQAVAFWCDPISGHATLYWYRQILGQGPELLVQFQDESVVDDSQLPKDRFSAERLKGVDSTLKIQPAELGDSAMYLCASSNRPGTSPGPRETQYFGPGTRLLVL.

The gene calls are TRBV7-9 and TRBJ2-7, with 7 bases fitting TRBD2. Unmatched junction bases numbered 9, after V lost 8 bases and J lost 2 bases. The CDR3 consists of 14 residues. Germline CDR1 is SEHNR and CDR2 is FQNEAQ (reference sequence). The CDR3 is CASGTGTTTYEQYF. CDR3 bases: TGTGCCAGCGGAACCGGGACTACCACCTACGAGCAGTACTTC.

The CDR3 DNA sequence: TGTGCCAGCAGCTTAGGGGGAGGCAGCCAAGTTTCAGAGACCCAGTACTTC. It is translated as CASSLGGGSQVSETQYF. The rearrangement uses TRBV7-9 and TRBJ2-5; the D gene is possibly TRBD2 (6 bases). The CDR3 length is 17 residues. Germline CDR1 reads SEHNR; CDR2 reads FQNEAQ (reference sequence). V shed 1 base and J shed 4 bases, with 19 bases lying between them.

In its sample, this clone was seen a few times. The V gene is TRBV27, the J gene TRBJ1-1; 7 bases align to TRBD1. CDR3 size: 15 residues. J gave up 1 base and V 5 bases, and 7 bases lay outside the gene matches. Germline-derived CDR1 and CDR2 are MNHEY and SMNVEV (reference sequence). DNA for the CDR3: TGTGCCAGCAGTCTCGCCTGGACAGGGAACACTGAAGCTTTCTTT. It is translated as CASSLAWTGNTEAFF.

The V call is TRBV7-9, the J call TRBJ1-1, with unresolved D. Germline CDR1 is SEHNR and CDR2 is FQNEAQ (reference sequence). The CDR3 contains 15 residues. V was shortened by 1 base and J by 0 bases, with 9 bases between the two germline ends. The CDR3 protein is CASSLVGEMNTEAFF. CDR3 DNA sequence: TGTGCCAGCAGCTTAGTGGGAGAGATGAACACTGAAGCTTTCTTT.

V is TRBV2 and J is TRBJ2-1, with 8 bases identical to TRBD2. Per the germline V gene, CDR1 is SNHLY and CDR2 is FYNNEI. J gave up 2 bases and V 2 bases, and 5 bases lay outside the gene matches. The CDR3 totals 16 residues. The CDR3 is CASSEFSGAAYNEQFF. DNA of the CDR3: TGTGCCAGCAGTGAATTTAGCGGGGCGGCCTACAATGAGCAGTTCTTC.

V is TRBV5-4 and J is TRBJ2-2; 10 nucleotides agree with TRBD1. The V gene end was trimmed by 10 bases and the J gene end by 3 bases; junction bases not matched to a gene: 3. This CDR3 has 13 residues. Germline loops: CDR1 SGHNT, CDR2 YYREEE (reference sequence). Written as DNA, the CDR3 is TGTGCCGGGGGGACAGGGGACACCGGGGAGCTGTTTTTT. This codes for CAGGTGDTGELFF.

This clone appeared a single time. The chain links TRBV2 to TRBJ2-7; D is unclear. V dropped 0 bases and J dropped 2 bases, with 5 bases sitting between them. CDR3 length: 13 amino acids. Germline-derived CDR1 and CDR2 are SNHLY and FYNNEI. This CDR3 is CASSEAAAYEQYF. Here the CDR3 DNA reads TGTGCCAGCAGTGAAGCGGCAGCCTACGAGCAGTACTTC.

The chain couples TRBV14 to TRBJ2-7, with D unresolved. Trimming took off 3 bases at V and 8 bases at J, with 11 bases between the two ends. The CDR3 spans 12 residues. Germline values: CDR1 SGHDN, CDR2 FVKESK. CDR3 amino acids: CASSHQAEKQYF. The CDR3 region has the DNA TGTGCCAGCAGCCACCAAGCCGAGAAGCAGTACTTC.

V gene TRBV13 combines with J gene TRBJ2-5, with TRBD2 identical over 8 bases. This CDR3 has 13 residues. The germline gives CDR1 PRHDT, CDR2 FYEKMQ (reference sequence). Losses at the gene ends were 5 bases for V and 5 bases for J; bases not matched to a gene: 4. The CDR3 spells CASSPSGWETQYF. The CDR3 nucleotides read TGTGCCAGCAGCCCTAGCGGGTGGGAGACCCAGTACTTC.

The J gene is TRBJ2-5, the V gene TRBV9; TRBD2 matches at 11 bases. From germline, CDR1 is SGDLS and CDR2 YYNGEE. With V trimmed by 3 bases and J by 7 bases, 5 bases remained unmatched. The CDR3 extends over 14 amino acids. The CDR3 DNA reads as TGTGCCAGCAGCGATAGCGGGGGGGCAGGGACCCAGTACTTC. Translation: CASSDSGGAGTQYF.

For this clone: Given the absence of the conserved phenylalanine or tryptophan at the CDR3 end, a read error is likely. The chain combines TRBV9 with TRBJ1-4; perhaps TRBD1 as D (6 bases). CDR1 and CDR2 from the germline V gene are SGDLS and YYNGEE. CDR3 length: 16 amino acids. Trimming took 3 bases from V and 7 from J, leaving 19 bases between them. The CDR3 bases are TGTGCCAGCAGCGACAGCGTCGTGGGGGCCCGTGAAAAACTGTTTCTT. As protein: CASSDSVVGAREKLFL.

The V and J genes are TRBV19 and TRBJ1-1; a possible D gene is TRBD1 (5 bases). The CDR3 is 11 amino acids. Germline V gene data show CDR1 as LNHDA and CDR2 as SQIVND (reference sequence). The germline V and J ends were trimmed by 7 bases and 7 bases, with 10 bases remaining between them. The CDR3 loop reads CASIGADEAFF. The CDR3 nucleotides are TGTGCCAGTATAGGGGCAGATGAAGCTTTCTTT.

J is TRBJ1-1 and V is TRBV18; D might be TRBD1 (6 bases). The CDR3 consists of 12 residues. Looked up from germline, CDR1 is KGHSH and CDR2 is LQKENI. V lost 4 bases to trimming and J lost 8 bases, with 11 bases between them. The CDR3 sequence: CASSRDGTEAFF. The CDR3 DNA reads TGTGCCAGCTCACGGGATGGGACAGAAGCTTTCTTT.

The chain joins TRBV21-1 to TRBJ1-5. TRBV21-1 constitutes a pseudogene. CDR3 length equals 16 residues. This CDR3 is CASSKVTDYSNQPQHF. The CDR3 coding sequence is TGTGCCAGCAGCAAAGTTACAGACTATAGCAATCAGCCCCAGCATTTT.